These 7 T cell receptor beta chains came from one sample sequenced in a study of a mutant IDH1 vaccine in newly diagnosed glioma listed by TCRdb under 2021. Their target antigens are unknown. To prepare the library, the immunoSEQ multiplex PCR assay was applied. TCRdb took this table from immuneACCESS and kept in-frame rearrangements with V and J called. Such tables lack part of the clones; where checked against another copy, unresolved V genes explain under half of the gap, and the rest is unexplained. The sample table records about 52,000 clones; about 91% of these occur just once. Of the sample, 2.4% falls within the top ten clones. Interpreted using the paper, the time point label stands for: week 11, during vaccination. Every vaccine dose consisted of 300 ug of a 20-mer mutant IDH1 peptide in Montanide, administered subcutaneously together with topical imiquimod. Sequencing used PBMCs, obtained from a glioma patient whose treatment included an IDH1 peptide vaccine. The receptors originated from a man aged 50 to 59 with glioma.

With regard to this clone: A far bigger clonotype differs at one base, so this is likely a read error. This chain connects TRBV7-9 to TRBJ2-5, with D unresolved. With the DNA end fitting TRBJ2-7 better, the J assignment may be wrong. The CDR3 has 12 residues. Germline assignment: CDR1 SEHNR and CDR2 FQNEAQ (reference sequence). In DNA, the CDR3 is TGTGCCAGCAGCTTAGCCCCCTACGAGCAGTACTTC. Amino acid sequence: CASSLAPYEQYF.

The chain recombines TRBV5-4 with TRBJ1-1; possibly TRBD1 for D (6 bases). Germline lookup yields CDR1 SGHNT and CDR2 YYREEE (reference sequence). This CDR3 is 17 amino acids long. V dropped 0 bases and J dropped 3 bases, with 18 bases sitting between them. The CDR3 protein is CASSLVASRGLDTEAFF. CDR3 bases: TGTGCCAGCAGCTTGGTGGCGAGTAGGGGGTTGGACACTGAAGCTTTCTTT.

V is TRBV7-8 and J is TRBJ2-1; no firm D call. Per germline, CDR1 SGHVS and CDR2 FQNEAQ. The CDR3 contains 17 residues. V shed 2 bases and J shed 4 bases, with 18 bases lying between them. DNA of the CDR3: TGTGCCAGCAGCTTAAGGCCCGGTGCTCCTCGATACAATGAGCAGTTCTTC. It specifies CASSLRPGAPRYNEQFF.

V gene TRBV5-1 combines with J gene TRBJ2-1, with TRBD1 identical over 7 bases. The V segment lost 3 bases and the J segment 7 bases; nucleotides outside the gene matches: 13. The germline gives CDR1 SGHRS, CDR2 YFSETQ. This CDR3 is built from 16 residues. The CDR3 DNA follows: TGCGCCAGCAGCTCCACCGGGACAGCGGCCCGGAATGAGCAGTTCTTC. Translation gives CASSSTGTAARNEQFF.

V usage is TRBV4-1 and J usage is TRBJ2-7; weak D call: TRBD1 (6 bases). Germline V gene data show CDR1 as MGHRA and CDR2 as YSYEKL. This CDR3 region has 13 residues. Trimming removed 2 bases at V and 5 bases at J, with 10 bases between. The chain's CDR3 is CASSQIQGDEQYF. Written as DNA, the CDR3 is TGCGCCAGCAGCCAAATACAGGGCGACGAGCAGTACTTC.

The rearrangement uses TRBV7-9 and TRBJ2-1, with TRBD2 identical over 8 bases. The V gene's germline CDR1 is SEHNR and CDR2 FQNEAQ (reference sequence). This CDR3 comprises 16 residues. Trimming removed 1 base from V and 10 bases from J; junction bases left unmatched: 12. This CDR3 is CASSLELSGRFPEQFF. In nucleotides, the CDR3 is TGTGCCAGCAGCTTAGAATTGAGCGGGAGATTCCCCGAGCAGTTCTTC. Supplemented by reference TRBV7-9 and TRBJ2-1, the full variable domain reads DTGVSQNPRHKITKRGQNVTFRCDPISEHNRLYWYRQTLGQGPEFLTYFQNEAQLEKSRLLSDRFSAERPKGSFSTLEIQRTEQGDSAMYLCASSLELSGRFPEQFFGPGTRLTVL.

The rearrangement uses TRBV30 and TRBJ2-5; D unresolved. The assigned J gene may be wrong: the sequence end matches TRBJ2-7 better. Germline-derived CDR1 and CDR2 are GTSNPN and SVGIG (reference sequence). This CDR3 is built from 13 residues. In DNA form, the CDR3 reads TGTGCCTGGACACCGGACGCAACCTACGAGCAGTACTTC. Its protein is CAWTPDATYEQYF.